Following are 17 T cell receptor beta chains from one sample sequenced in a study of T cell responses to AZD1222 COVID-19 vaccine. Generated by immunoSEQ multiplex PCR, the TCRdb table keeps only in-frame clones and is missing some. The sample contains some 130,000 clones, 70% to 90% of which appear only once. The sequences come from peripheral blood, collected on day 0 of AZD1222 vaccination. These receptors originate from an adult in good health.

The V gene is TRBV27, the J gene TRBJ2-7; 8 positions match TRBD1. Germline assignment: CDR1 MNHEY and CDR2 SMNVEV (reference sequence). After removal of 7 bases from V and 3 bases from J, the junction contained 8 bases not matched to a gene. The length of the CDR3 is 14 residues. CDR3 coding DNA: TGTGCCAGCAAGGGGACAGGTCATATCTACGAGCAGTACTTC. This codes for CASKGTGHIYEQYF.

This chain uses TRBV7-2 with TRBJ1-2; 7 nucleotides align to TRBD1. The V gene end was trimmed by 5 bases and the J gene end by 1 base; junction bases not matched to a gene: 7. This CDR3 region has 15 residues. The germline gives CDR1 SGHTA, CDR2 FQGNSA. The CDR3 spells CASSPVAGGNYGYTF. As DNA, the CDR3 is TGTGCCAGCAGCCCGGTGGCAGGGGGTAACTATGGCTACACCTTC.

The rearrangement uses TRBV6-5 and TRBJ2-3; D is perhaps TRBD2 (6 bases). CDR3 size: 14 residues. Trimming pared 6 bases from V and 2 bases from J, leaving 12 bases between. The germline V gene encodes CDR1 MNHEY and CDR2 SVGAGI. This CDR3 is CASRKGLYTDTQYF. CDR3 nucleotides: TGTGCCAGCAGGAAGGGACTTTACACAGATACGCAGTATTTT.

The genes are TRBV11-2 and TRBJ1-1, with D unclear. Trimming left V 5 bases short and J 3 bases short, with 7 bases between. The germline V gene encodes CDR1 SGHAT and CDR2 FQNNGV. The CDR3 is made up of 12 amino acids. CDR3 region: CASSPRDTEAFF. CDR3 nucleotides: TGTGCCAGCAGCCCAAGGGACACTGAAGCTTTCTTT.

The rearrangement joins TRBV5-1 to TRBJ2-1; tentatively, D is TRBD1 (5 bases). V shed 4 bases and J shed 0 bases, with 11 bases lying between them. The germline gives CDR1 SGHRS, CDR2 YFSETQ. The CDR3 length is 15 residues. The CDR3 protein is CASSMTAPSYNEQFF. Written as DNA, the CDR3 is TGCGCCAGCAGCATGACAGCTCCCTCCTACAATGAGCAGTTCTTC.

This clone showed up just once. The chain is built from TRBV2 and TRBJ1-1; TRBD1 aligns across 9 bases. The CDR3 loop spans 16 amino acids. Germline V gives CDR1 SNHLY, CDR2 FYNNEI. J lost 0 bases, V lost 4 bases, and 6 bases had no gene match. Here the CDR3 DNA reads TGTGCCAGCAGTGGAAAGGACAGGGGATTGAACACTGAAGCTTTCTTT. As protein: CASSGKDRGLNTEAFF.

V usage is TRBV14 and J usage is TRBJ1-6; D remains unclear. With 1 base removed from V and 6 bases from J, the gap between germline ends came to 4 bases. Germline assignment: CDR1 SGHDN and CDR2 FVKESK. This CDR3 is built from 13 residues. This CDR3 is CASSQGSNSPLHF. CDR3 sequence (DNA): TGTGCCAGCAGCCAAGGGAGTAATTCACCCCTCCACTTT.

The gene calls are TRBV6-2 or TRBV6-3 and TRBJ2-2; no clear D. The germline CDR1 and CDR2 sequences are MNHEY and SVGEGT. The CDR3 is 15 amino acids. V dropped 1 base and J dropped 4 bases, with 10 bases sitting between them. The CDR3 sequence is CASSYYVSPTGELFF. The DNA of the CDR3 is TGTGCCAGCAGTTACTATGTTAGCCCCACCGGGGAGCTGTTTTTT.

CDR3 nucleotides: TGTGCCAGCAGGAGGGAGGCGGAAGCCTACGAGCAGTACTTC. Amino acid sequence: CASRREAEAYEQYF. The V call is TRBV6-5, the J call TRBJ2-7, with a weak D call TRBD2 (6 bases). The V gene lost 6 bases and the J gene lost 2 bases, with 14 bases spanning the gap. This CDR3 has 14 residues. Germline V gene sequence: CDR1 MNHEY, CDR2 SVGAGI.

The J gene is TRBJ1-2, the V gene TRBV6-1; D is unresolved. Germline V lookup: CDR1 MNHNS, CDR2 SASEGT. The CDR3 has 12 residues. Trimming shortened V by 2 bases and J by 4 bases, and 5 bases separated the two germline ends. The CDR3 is CASSEKPYGYTF. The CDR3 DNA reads TGTGCCAGCAGTGAAAAACCCTATGGCTACACCTTC.

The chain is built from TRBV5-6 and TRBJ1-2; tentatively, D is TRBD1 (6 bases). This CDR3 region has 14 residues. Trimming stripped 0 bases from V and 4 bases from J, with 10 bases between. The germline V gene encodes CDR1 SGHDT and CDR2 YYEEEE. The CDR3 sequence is CASSLGGQGYGYTF. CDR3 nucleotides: TGTGCCAGCAGCTTGGGGGGGCAAGGCTATGGCTACACCTTC.

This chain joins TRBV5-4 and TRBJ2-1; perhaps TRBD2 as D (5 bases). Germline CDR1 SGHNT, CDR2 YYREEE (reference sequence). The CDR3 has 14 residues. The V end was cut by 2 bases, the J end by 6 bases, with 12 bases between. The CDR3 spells CASSFPGVGNEQFF. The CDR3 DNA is TGTGCCAGCAGCTTCCCCGGGGTCGGCAATGAGCAGTTCTTC.

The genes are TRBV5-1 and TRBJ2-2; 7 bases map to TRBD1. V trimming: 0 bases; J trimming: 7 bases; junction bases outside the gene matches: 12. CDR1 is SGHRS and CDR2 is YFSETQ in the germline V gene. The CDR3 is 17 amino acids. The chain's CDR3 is CASSLARDSASIGELFF. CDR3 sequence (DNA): TGCGCCAGCAGCTTGGCCCGGGACAGCGCGTCCATCGGGGAGCTGTTTTTT.

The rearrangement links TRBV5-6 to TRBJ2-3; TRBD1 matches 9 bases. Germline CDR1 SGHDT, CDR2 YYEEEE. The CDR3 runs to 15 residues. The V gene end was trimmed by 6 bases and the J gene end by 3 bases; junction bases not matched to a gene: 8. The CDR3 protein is CASNFGTGLTDTQYF. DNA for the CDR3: TGTGCCAGCAACTTCGGGACAGGGCTTACAGATACGCAGTATTTT.

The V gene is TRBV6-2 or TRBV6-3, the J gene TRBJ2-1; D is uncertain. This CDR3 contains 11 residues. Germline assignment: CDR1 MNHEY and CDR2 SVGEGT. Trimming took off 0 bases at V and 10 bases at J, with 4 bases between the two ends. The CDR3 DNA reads TGTGCCAGCAGTTACTCCCGCGAGCAGTTCTTC. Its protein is CASSYSREQFF.

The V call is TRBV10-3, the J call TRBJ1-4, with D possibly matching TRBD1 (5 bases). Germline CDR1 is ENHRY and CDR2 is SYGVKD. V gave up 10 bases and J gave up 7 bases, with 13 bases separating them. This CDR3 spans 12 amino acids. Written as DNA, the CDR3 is TGTGCCACCTTCGGGGGGACTGAAAAACTGTTTTTT. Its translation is CATFGGTEKLFF.

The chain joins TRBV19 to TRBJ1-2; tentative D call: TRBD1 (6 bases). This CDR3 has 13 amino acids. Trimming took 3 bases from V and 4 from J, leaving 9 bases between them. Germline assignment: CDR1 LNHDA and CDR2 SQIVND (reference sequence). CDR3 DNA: TGTGCCAGTAGTATTGGACAGACCTATGGCTACACCTTC. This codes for CASSIGQTYGYTF.